These T cell receptor beta chains were read from a single sample in a study of shared clonotypes between healthy human individuals. Some clones are missing from TCRdb's copy, which holds only in-frame ones; the method was immunoSEQ multiplex PCR. Of almost 750,000 clones in the sample, 55% to 75% were seen once. The specimen sequenced was memory CD4+ T cells sorted from blood. The receptor set was obtained from a woman aged 25 to 39 in good health. The CDR3 runs from the conserved cysteine through the conserved F or W. Each record gives: J gene, V gene, CDR3 protein.

>TRBJ2-4|TRBV7-6
CASSLVADNKNIQYF
>TRBJ2-3|TRBV11-2
CASSLTRLNLDTQYF
>TRBJ2-7|TRBV5-1
CASSLGPSNYEQYF
>TRBJ2-7|TRBV5-4
CASSRSGALSYEQYF
>TRBJ2-7|TRBV7-8
CASSSTGYEQYF
>TRBJ2-1|TRBV13
CASSRILAGGPGEQFF
>TRBJ1-1|TRBV7-9
CASSGGTATEAFF
>TRBJ1-2|TRBV28
CASSRAPAAALYGYTF
>TRBJ1-1|TRBV2
CASRGDGGHTEAFF
>TRBJ2-7|TRBV5-1
CASSEQGNYEQYF